This T cell receptor (beta chain) comes out of a study of shared clonotypes between healthy human individuals. General study results and limits: Clonotypes shared by all four donors outscored non-shared clonotypes in generation probability.

The germline gives CDR1 SGHNT, CDR2 YYREEE (reference sequence). With 3 bases clipped from V and 3 bases from J, the junction kept 7 bases outside the gene matches. The CDR3 covers 16 residues. In the case of this clone: As yet, its antigen is unknown.

TCRdb's table, derived via immunoSEQ multiplex PCR, lists solely in-frame clones and lacks some. The data hold roughly 1,600,000 clones, with 98% observed a single time. The TCR originated in a man aged 30-40 years in good health. The genes are TRBV5-4 and TRBJ2-3; the match to TRBD1 covers 10 bases. The material sequenced was naive CD4+ T cells sorted from blood. As to subset: CD45RA+ positively selected. CDR3 region: CASSYGGQGGTDTQYF. CDR3 DNA: TGTGCCAGCAGCTATGGTGGACAGGGGGGTACAGATACGCAGTATTTT.